A single sample is the source of the 24 T cell receptor beta chains below, sequenced in a study of T cells in Graves' hyperthyroidism and ophthalmopathy. RNA transcripts were the template for amplifying TCR beta CDR3 regions. A first-round RT-PCR of the TCR CDR3 used the HTBI primer set. One entry per CDR3 protein, called by TCRdb with MiXCR from the multiplex PCR reads. The sample carries about 270,000 distinct CDR3 sequences, 13% to 15% recorded once. Source material: blood. The source of these receptors is a woman aged 50 to 60 with Graves' hyperthyroidism that later progressed to Graves' ophthalmopathy.

This clonotype appeared many times. The rearrangement joins TRBV28 to TRBJ2-3; 7 nucleotides match TRBD2. The length of the CDR3 is 15 residues. Germline V gene data show CDR1 as MDHEN and CDR2 as SYDVKM. V trimming: 4 bases; J trimming: 7 bases; junction bases outside the gene matches: 11. The CDR3 protein is CASSSRAGTGNTQYF. Written as DNA, the CDR3 is TGTGCCAGCAGTTCGCGAGCGGGGACCGGAAATACGCAGTATTTT.

The chain links TRBV20-1 to TRBJ2-2, with 10 bases aligning to TRBD2. V trimming: 3 bases; J trimming: 0 bases; junction bases outside the gene matches: 13. The CDR3 loop spans 19 amino acids. Germline assignment: CDR1 DFQATT and CDR2 SNEGSKA (reference sequence). The CDR3 protein is CSASPLGAGGTSNTGELFF. The CDR3 region has the DNA TGCAGTGCTAGCCCTCTAGGAGCGGGAGGGACGTCGAACACCGGGGAGCTGTTTTTT.

The table lists this clonotype with many counts. This sequence joins TRBV28 and TRBJ2-3; D is ambiguous. The CDR3 sequence is 12 residues long. Germline V gene data show CDR1 as MDHEN and CDR2 as SYDVKM. V lost 6 bases and J 6 bases, leaving 10 bases between the germline ends. The CDR3 is CASSQRRDTQYF. The DNA of the CDR3 is TGTGCCAGCAGCCAAAGGCGGGATACGCAGTATTTT.

This clonotype was observed at least ten times. CDR3 amino acids: CASAMDVNEKLFF. CDR3 DNA sequence: TGTGCTAGTGCCATGGACGTTAATGAAAAACTGTTTTTT. This sequence joins TRBV12-5 and TRBJ1-4; D unresolved. CDR1 and CDR2 from the germline V gene are LGHNT and FRNRAP. V was trimmed by 7 bases and J by 4 bases, leaving 10 bases between them. The CDR3 has 13 residues.

This chain uses TRBV7-2 with TRBJ2-5, with TRBD2 matching over 16 bases. The trim removed 2 bases at V and 5 bases at J, leaving 8 bases unmatched. The V gene's germline CDR1 is SGHTA and CDR2 FQGNSA. There are 18 residues in the CDR3. The CDR3, as DNA: TGTGCCAGCAGCTTAAGGGGGACTAGCGGGAGGGCAAGGGAGACCCAGTACTTC. This gives the protein CASSLRGTSGRARETQYF.

This clonotype was detected ten times or more. V is TRBV20-1 and J is TRBJ2-7, with a tentative D call TRBD2 (5 bases). The CDR3 loop spans 15 amino acids. Trimming removed 2 bases at V and 0 bases at J, with 14 bases between. Germline values: CDR1 DFQATT, CDR2 SNEGSKA (reference sequence). The CDR3 coding sequence is TGCAGTGCTAGAAACTTGGACTCTACCTCCTACGAGCAGTACTTC. Translating it yields CSARNLDSTSYEQYF.

This clonotype was recorded a few times. For the CDR3, the DNA is TGTGCCAGCAGCTTAGGACTAGCGGGTGGGGCTGGAGACGAGCAGTACTTC. It translates to CASSLGLAGGAGDEQYF. The genes are TRBV13 and TRBJ2-7; 9 bases match TRBD2. Germline V CDR1 and CDR2: PRHDT, FYEKMQ (reference sequence). This CDR3 comprises 17 residues. V shed 0 bases, J shed 5 bases, and the junction held 11 bases outside the gene matches.

This clonotype was seen repeatedly, ten times or more. The chain recombines TRBV6-6 with TRBJ2-7, with D possibly TRBD1 on 5 matching bases. Germline loops: CDR1 MNHNY, CDR2 SVGAGI (reference sequence). The CDR3 spans 12 residues. Trimming pared 2 bases from V and 6 bases from J, leaving 8 bases between. Here the CDR3 reads CASSYQGPEQYF. In DNA, the CDR3 is TGTGCCAGCAGTTACCAGGGCCCCGAGCAGTACTTC.

With regard to this clonotype: This clone may be a read error of a much larger clone one base away. The rearrangement uses TRBV5-1 and TRBJ2-4; perhaps TRBD1 as D (5 bases). The CDR3 sequence is 16 residues long. CDR1 and CDR2 from the germline V gene are SGHRS and YFSETQ. CDR3 loop: CDSSTLLAGFGNIQYF. CDR3 nucleotide sequence: TGCGACAGCAGCACCCTTCTGGCAGGGTTCGGAAACATTCAGTACTTC.

V usage is TRBV7-9 and J usage is TRBJ2-1; the match to TRBD2 covers 7 bases. CDR3 length: 16 residues. Trimming cost V 5 bases and J 4 bases; bases outside gene matches: 11. Per germline, CDR1 SEHNR and CDR2 FQNEAQ (reference sequence). This CDR3 is CASSARLAEPYNEQFF. In DNA, the CDR3 is TGTGCCAGCAGCGCAAGACTAGCAGAACCGTACAATGAGCAGTTCTTC.

There are many counts of this clonotype. DNA of the CDR3: TGTGCCAGCAGCAAGGGACAGGGAGAGACCCAGTACTTC. Translating it yields CASSKGQGETQYF. The J gene is TRBJ2-5, the V gene TRBV11-3; 9 bases match TRBD1. The ends lost 5 bases at V and 4 bases at J; junction bases unmatched: 2. The CDR3 runs to 13 residues. Germline lookup yields CDR1 SGHNT and CDR2 YENEEA.

This clonotype appeared once. The CDR3 loop reads CASSYLGGDYNEQFF. Here the CDR3 DNA reads TGTGCCAGCAGTTATTTGGGCGGGGATTACAATGAGCAGTTCTTC. The rearrangement joins TRBV28 to TRBJ2-1; D is perhaps TRBD2 (6 bases). Looked up from germline, CDR1 is MDHEN and CDR2 is SYDVKM. CDR3 length: 15 residues. V lost 4 bases to trimming and J lost 4 bases, with 14 bases between them. Supplemented by reference TRBV28 and TRBJ2-1, the full variable domain reads DVKVTQSSRYLVKRTGEKVFLECVQDMDHENMFWYRQDPGLGLRLIYFSYDVKMKEKGDIPEGYSVSREKKERFSLILESASTNQTSMYLCASSYLGGDYNEQFFGPGTRLTVL.

This clonotype was counted many times. The genes are TRBV3-1 and TRBJ2-1; D may match TRBD1 or TRBD2 (5 bases each). Germline CDR1 and CDR2: LGHDT and YNNKEL (reference sequence). V lost 6 bases, J lost 3 bases, and 12 bases lay in between. The CDR3 spans 14 residues. Written as DNA, the CDR3 is TGTGCCAGCAGAGGCTGGGGGAACTACAATGAGCAGTTCTTC. This gives the protein CASRGWGNYNEQFF.

This clonotype has ten or more counts. This chain connects TRBV28 to TRBJ1-2; unclear D gene. The CDR3 has 10 amino acids. Germline V gives CDR1 MDHEN, CDR2 SYDVKM. Trimming took off 8 bases at V and 6 bases at J, with 7 bases between the two ends. CDR3 bases: TGTGCCAGCGAACGAGATGGCTACACCTTC. It codes for CASERDGYTF.

This clonotype was seen at least ten times. The chain carries TRBV10-3 and TRBJ2-5, with D perhaps being TRBD1 or TRBD2 (5 bases each). V was clipped by 5 bases and J by 3 bases, with 10 bases between them. CDR3 size: 13 residues. Germline assignment: CDR1 ENHRY and CDR2 SYGVKD. The CDR3 DNA sequence: TGTGCCATCAGTCGACAGAGGGAAGAGACCCAGTACTTC. Translation: CAISRQREETQYF.

This clonotype was recorded at least ten times. The V call is TRBV5-1, the J call TRBJ1-3; D may be TRBD1 (5 bases). Germline V gene data show CDR1 as SGHRS and CDR2 as YFSETQ. The CDR3 is 14 amino acids. The V end was cut by 2 bases, the J end by 7 bases, with 13 bases between. CDR3 amino acids: CASSLGTVDNTIYF. CDR3 DNA sequence: TGCGCCAGCAGCTTAGGGACCGTGGATAACACCATATATTTT.

At least ten counts were recorded for this clonotype. The CDR3 reads CASSQDATGGEQFF. As DNA, the CDR3 is TGTGCCAGCAGCCAAGATGCTACGGGGGGTGAGCAGTTCTTC. This chain links TRBV3-1 with TRBJ2-1; 7 positions match TRBD2. Germline V gives CDR1 LGHDT, CDR2 YNNKEL (reference sequence). CDR3 length: 14 residues. V dropped 0 bases and J dropped 9; count of bases not matched to a gene: 5.

This clonotype was seen ten or more times. This chain uses TRBV28 with TRBJ2-7, with D tentatively TRBD2 (5 bases). V was cut by 6 bases and J by 3 bases, with 12 bases left in between. Germline V lookup: CDR1 MDHEN, CDR2 SYDVKM. The CDR3 loop spans 13 amino acids. The CDR3, as DNA: TGTGCCAGCAGGAGATCGGGGTACTACGAGCAGTACTTC. Translation: CASRRSGYYEQYF.

Many counts were recorded for this clonotype. The J gene is TRBJ1-2, the V gene TRBV6-1; tentative D call: TRBD1 (5 bases). This CDR3 contains 11 residues. Trimming left V 7 bases short and J 8 bases short, with 11 bases between. Germline CDR1 and CDR2: MNHNS and SASEGT. The CDR3 spells CASTTGHGYTF. CDR3 sequence (DNA): TGTGCCAGCACGACCGGACACGGCTACACCTTC.

This clonotype has ten or more counts. This chain joins TRBV18 and TRBJ1-1, with D possibly matching TRBD1 (6 bases). Germline V gene lookup returns CDR1 KGHSH and CDR2 LQKENI. This CDR3 contains 16 residues. Trimming pared 5 bases from V and 1 base from J, leaving 17 bases between. The CDR3 DNA reads as TGTGCCAGCTCATATAGTACAGGGTCTCGGAACACTGAAGCTTTCTTT. Amino acids: CASSYSTGSRNTEAFF.

The chain's CDR3 is CASSIRGVQTGELFF. CDR3 coding DNA: TGCGCCAGCAGTATCAGGGGGGTGCAAACCGGGGAGCTGTTTTTT. J is TRBJ2-2 and V is TRBV5-1, with D perhaps TRBD1 (7 bases). V was shortened by 5 bases and J by 5 bases, with 16 bases between the two germline ends. Germline-derived CDR1 and CDR2 are SGHRS and YFSETQ. This CDR3 comprises 15 residues.

Ten or more counts support this clonotype. The chain links TRBV5-1 to TRBJ1-1, with D perhaps TRBD1 (6 bases). The germline V gene has CDR1 SGHRS and CDR2 YFSETQ. The CDR3 spans 15 residues. The ends were cut back, 0 bases at V and 2 bases at J, with 11 bases in the middle. The CDR3 sequence is CASSLVGGHNTEAFF. The CDR3 DNA sequence: TGCGCCAGCAGCTTGGTCGGGGGGCACAACACTGAAGCTTTCTTT.

In this sample, this clonotype turned up many times. The chain recombines TRBV28 with TRBJ1-5; D remains unclear. The germline gives CDR1 MDHEN, CDR2 SYDVKM. The CDR3 length is 14 residues. Trimming took 7 bases from V and 9 from J, leaving 19 bases between them. CDR3 sequence reads: CASTSRGAVRPQHF. The CDR3 nucleotides are TGTGCCAGCACCTCCCGCGGAGCCGTCCGGCCCCAGCATTTT. The variable domain in full, completed from reference TRBV28 and TRBJ1-5, reads DVKVTQSSRYLVKRTGEKVFLECVQDMDHENMFWYRQDPGLGLRLIYFSYDVKMKEKGDIPEGYSVSREKKERFSLILESASTNQTSMYLCASTSRGAVRPQHFGDGTRLSIL.

In this sample, this clonotype turned up many times. The chain joins TRBV7-9 to TRBJ1-6; tentative D call: TRBD1 (5 bases). Trimming pared 6 bases from V and 8 bases from J, leaving 17 bases between. Germline V gene data show CDR1 as SEHNR and CDR2 as FQNEAQ (reference sequence). The CDR3 sequence is 15 residues long. In DNA, the CDR3 is TGTGCCAGCAGTTTCACCCAGGGAGCGGATTCACCCCTCCACTTT. This codes for CASSFTQGADSPLHF.